This is a list of T cell receptor beta chains from one sample in a study of blood T cell repertoires in COVID-19. Method: immunoSEQ multiplex PCR; TCRdb's copy keeps in-frame clones and lacks some. The table records some 180,000 clones, about 88% of them present only once. The sample comprised peripheral blood. The receptors derive from a man aged 45-65 years with COVID-19, enrolled during active disease. CDR3s include the opening cysteine and the closing phenylalanine or tryptophan. Each record gives: J gene, D gene, clone size, CDR3 length, V gene, CDR3 DNA, CDR3 protein. A D gene is named only where the DNA matches it firmly. Not all rows give a size; the values are once, few, many and, for expanded clones, a class.

TRBJ1-1,NA,NA,14,TRBV30,TGTGCCTGGGGTCGCGGGCCCCAAAACACTGAAGCTTTCTTT,CAWGRGPQNTEAFF
TRBJ2-2,NA,NA,13,TRBV27,TGTGCCAGCAGTTTATGGGGAGGCGGGGAGCTGTTTTTT,CASSLWGGGELFF
TRBJ2-7,NA,NA,15,TRBV19,TGTGCCAGTAGTAGAAACGGGAAGAGCTCCTACGAGCAGTACTTC,CASSRNGKSSYEQYF
TRBJ2-1,TRBD2,NA,16,TRBV25-1,TGTGCCAGCAGTGAACCACTAGCGGGGGCCTACAATGAGCAGTTCTTC,CASSEPLAGAYNEQFF
TRBJ2-7,TRBD2,NA,16,TRBV7-9,TGTGCCAGCAGCCACACCTTCGGGGGGGGTTCCTACGAGCAGTACTTC,CASSHTFGGGSYEQYF
TRBJ2-5,TRBD2,once,16,TRBV3-1/TRBV3-2,TGTGCCAGCAGCCTAAGAGCGGGAGGGAACCAAGAGACCCAGTACTTC,CASSLRAGGNQETQYF
TRBJ2-3,TRBD1,NA,13,TRBV5-5,TGTGCCAGCAGCTGGGACAGGGCAGATACGCAGTATTTT,CASSWDRADTQYF
TRBJ2-5,TRBD2,NA,15,TRBV19,TGTGCCAGTAGTCTTTTGTGGGAGGGTCGGGAGACCCAGTACTTC,CASSLLWEGRETQYF
TRBJ2-5,TRBD2,NA,16,TRBV9,TGTGCCAGCAGCGTAGGCAATAGCGGGGGGCAAGAGACCCAGTACTTC,CASSVGNSGGQETQYF
TRBJ1-1,TRBD1,few,13,TRBV5-1,TGCGCCAGCAGCCTGGACAGGGTAGATTCGGCTTTCTTT,CASSLDRVDSAFF
TRBJ2-3,NA,NA,15,TRBV7-3,TGTGCCAGCAGCTTTTGGGCAGGGTCGACAGATACGCAGTATTTT,CASSFWAGSTDTQYF
TRBJ2-2,NA,NA,15,TRBV19,TGTGCCAGTAGAGGGGCCCTCCCGAACACCGGGGAGCTGTTTTTT,CASRGALPNTGELFF
TRBJ2-3,TRBD2,once,15,TRBV28,TGTGCCAGCAGTTTACTAGCGGGGGGCCCAGATACGCAGTATTTT,CASSLLAGGPDTQYF
TRBJ2-1,TRBD2,NA,15,TRBV5-1,TGCGCCAGCAGCCTGGCGCTAGCGGGCCTTAATGAGCAGTTCTTC,CASSLALAGLNEQFF
TRBJ2-2,TRBD1,once,16,TRBV18,TGTGCCAGCTCGGGACAGGGATTCGCGAACACCGGGGAGCTGTTTTTT,CASSGQGFANTGELFF
TRBJ1-2,NA,NA,14,TRBV21-1,TGTGCCAGCAGCACTTGGGAGGGGGTATATGGCTACACCTTC,CASSTWEGVYGYTF
TRBJ2-7,TRBD2,NA,11,TRBV20-1,TGCAGTGCTTCGGGACTAGCGGGAGTGTGCTTC,CSASGLAGVCF
TRBJ1-5,NA,NA,12,TRBV19,TGTGCCAGTCCCCCCATCATCCAGCCCCAGCATTTT,CASPPIIQPQHF
TRBJ2-1,TRBD1,few,16,TRBV11-3,TGTGCCAGCAGCGGTACCCCGGGACAGGGGGTCAATGAGCAGTTCTTC,CASSGTPGQGVNEQFF
TRBJ2-5,TRBD2,NA,14,TRBV6-2/TRBV6-3,TGTGCCAGCAGTCGAGCGGGGGGCTGGGAGACCCAGTACTTC,CASSRAGGWETQYF
TRBJ2-7,NA,NA,14,TRBV14,TGTGCCAGCAGCCATTTCCGGGGGTATGGCGAGCAGTACTTC,CASSHFRGYGEQYF
TRBJ2-3,NA,once,16,TRBV7-8,TGTGCCAGCAGCCCCTTCGCGGGACAGACGACATATACGCAGTATTTT,CASSPFAGQTTYTQYF
TRBJ2-1,TRBD2,NA,14,TRBV2,TGTGCCAGCAATATAGCGGGGAGTATGGATGAGCAGTTCTTC,CASNIAGSMDEQFF
TRBJ2-2,NA,NA,14,TRBV5-1,TGCGCCAGCAGCAGCCAGACGGGAGCCGGGGAGCTGTTTTTT,CASSSQTGAGELFF
TRBJ2-1,NA,NA,15,TRBV9,TGTGCCAGCAGCGTAGCGGGAGACCCCTTCCTTCAGCAGTTCTTC,CASSVAGDPFLQQFF
TRBJ2-7,TRBD2,NA,16,TRBV7-6,TGTGCCAGCAGCACCATAAGCGGGAGGTTCGCCTACGAGCAGTACTTC,CASSTISGRFAYEQYF
TRBJ2-2,TRBD1,NA,14,TRBV25-1,TGTGCCAGCCGGGACAGTCAACTCACCGGGGAGCTGTTTTTT,CASRDSQLTGELFF
TRBJ2-3,NA,NA,16,TRBV18,TGTGCCAGCTCACCCGGGACTCTTGGATTGACAGATACGCAGTATTTT,CASSPGTLGLTDTQYF
TRBJ2-7,NA,NA,18,TRBV5-1,TGCGCCAGCAGCCCAAACCCTACAGGGCAAACGAGCTCCTACGAGCAGTACTTC,CASSPNPTGQTSSYEQYF
TRBJ1-1,NA,NA,14,TRBV9,TGTGCCAGCAGCGTAGGACTGCTCGGCACTGAAGCTTTCTTT,CASSVGLLGTEAFF
TRBJ2-5,TRBD2,NA,21,TRBV10-3,TGTGCCATCAGTGAAACTAAGGCCAACATTGTGGGGACTAGCGGAGAGGAGACCCAGTACTTC,CAISETKANIVGTSGEETQYF
TRBJ2-3,NA,NA,14,TRBV30,TGTGCCTGGAGTATCCTTCGGGGCACAGATACGCAGTATTTT,CAWSILRGTDTQYF
TRBJ2-1,TRBD1,NA,15,TRBV7-2,TGTGCCAGCAGCTTGGACAGGGGAGTCTACAATGAGCAGTTCTTC,CASSLDRGVYNEQFF
TRBJ1-2,NA,NA,14,TRBV19,TGTGCCAGTAGAGGGAACCAGGGAAACTATGGCTACACCTTC,CASRGNQGNYGYTF
TRBJ1-2,NA,NA,15,TRBV11-2,TGTGCCAGCAGCTACGACAGTCGGTTGTTTTGGCGCTACACCTTC,CASSYDSRLFWRYTF
TRBJ2-1,NA,NA,16,TRBV18,TGTGCCAGCTCCCCAACCCAGGCCCGCTCCTACAATGAGCAGTTCTTC,CASSPTQARSYNEQFF
TRBJ1-1,NA,NA,17,TRBV5-1,TGCGCCAGCAGCCTCTTCTCGGGACACACCCCGAACACTGAAGCTTTCTTT,CASSLFSGHTPNTEAFF
TRBJ2-2,NA,NA,15,TRBV19,TGTGCCAGTAGTATGGCAGGGATTAACACCGGGGAGCTGTTTTTT,CASSMAGINTGELFF
TRBJ1-1,NA,NA,14,TRBV18,TGTGCCAGCTCACCACTTGACACGAACACTGAAGCTTTCTTT,CASSPLDTNTEAFF
TRBJ2-2,TRBD1,once,15,TRBV6-6,TGTGCCAGCAGTTGGGACAGGGGGCGCGCCGGGGAGCTGTTTTTT,CASSWDRGRAGELFF
TRBJ2-3,TRBD2,NA,17,TRBV5-4,TGTGCCAGCAGCGTCCCGACTAGCGGCGGCATGACAGATACGCAGTATTTT,CASSVPTSGGMTDTQYF
TRBJ2-3,TRBD2,NA,16,TRBV7-3,TGTGCCAGCAGCCTAATGACTAGCGGGGGCACAGATACGCAGTATTTT,CASSLMTSGGTDTQYF
TRBJ1-1,NA,NA,13,TRBV2,TGTGCCAGCAGCCTAACAGGAGAGACTGAAGCTTTCTTT,CASSLTGETEAFF
TRBJ2-3,TRBD2,NA,15,TRBV3-1/TRBV3-2,TGTGCCAGCAGCGCTAGCGGGGCGAGCACAGATACGCAGTATTTT,CASSASGASTDTQYF
TRBJ2-7,NA,NA,16,TRBV10-3,TGTGCCACCTCCCACCCAGCCGGTCGGGAAACCTACGAGCAGTACTTC,CATSHPAGRETYEQYF
TRBJ2-1,TRBD1,once,15,TRBV3-1/TRBV3-2,TGTGCCAGCAGTCTGGGACAGGGTGGTTACAATGAGCAGTTCTTC,CASSLGQGGYNEQFF